The present T cell receptor beta chain was sequenced within a study of regulatory T cells in long-lasting Graves disease. This sample's time point: newly diagnosed GD, antithyroid drugs for less than 3 months. PBMC RNA served as the TCR library source. Diagnosing Graves' disease relied on the American Thyroid Association guidelines. CDR1 and CDR2 (germline): SGHAT, FQNNGV. The length of the CDR3 is 14 residues. V lost 5 bases, J lost 7 bases, and 15 bases lay in between. The sample holds many counts of this clonotype. Building of the TCR beta libraries involved iRepertoire HTBI primers and Arm-PCR of CDR3 regions. TCRdb itself ran the multiplex PCR reads through MiXCR, one entry per CDR3 protein. The sample lists approximately 490,000 distinct CDR3 sequences; roughly 17% were seen once. These data were also filed under a second study, of T cells in Graves' hyperthyroidism and ophthalmopathy.

The origin of this receptor is a middle-aged man with Graves disease. Source: peripheral blood mononuclear cells (PBMCs), taken at new diagnosis, from a patient treated with antithyroid drugs. The rearrangement uses TRBV11-2 and TRBJ2-1; D is possibly TRBD2 (5 bases). CDR3 nucleotides: TGTGCCAGCAGCCCCCGGGAAGCGCGGAATGAGCAGTTCTTC. It is translated as CASSPREARNEQFF. Filled out from reference TRBV11-2 and TRBJ2-1, the complete variable domain reads EAGVAQSPRYKIIEKRQSVAFWCNPISGHATLYWYQQILGQGPKLLIQFQNNGVVDDSQLPKDRFSAERLKGVDSTLKIQPAKLEDSAVYLCASSPREARNEQFFGPGTRLTVL.